Detailed here is one T cell receptor beta chain. This entry belongs to a study of blood T cell repertoires in COVID-19. About the study: The analysed material was cDNA or gDNA that came from T cells, B-cell-depleted T cells, or PBMCs.

Germline-derived CDR1 and CDR2 are MDHEN and SYDVKM. Trimming removed 4 bases from V and 4 bases from J; junction bases left unmatched: 16. The CDR3 runs 18 residues. Per the original methods: Reference gene primer amplification gave estimated nucleated cell counts. TCRdb's table, derived via immunoSEQ multiplex PCR, lists solely in-frame clones and lacks some. The DNA gave D and trimming, while V, J and clone size come from that table. The data hold roughly 180,000 clones, with roughly 84% observed a single time. This TCR derives from a woman over 75 with active or convalescent COVID-19. J is TRBJ2-1 and V is TRBV28; TRBD1 matches 7 bases. The sample consisted of peripheral blood. The DNA for the CDR3 is TGTGCCAGCAGTTCAAGACCGGGACAGATTTCGGGTTACAATGAGCAGTTCTTC. It yields the protein CASSSRPGQISGYNEQFF.